Following are 24 T cell receptor beta chains from one sample sequenced in a study of blood T cell repertoires in COVID-19. Profiling relied on immunoSEQ multiplex PCR, and the TCRdb table lists in-frame clones only, not all of them. The sample records about 410,000 clones, about 91% being singletons. The sample was peripheral blood. The receptors shown here come from a middle-aged woman with COVID-19, enrolled during active disease.

The chain combines TRBV7-2 with TRBJ1-1; TRBD1 is a possible D gene (5 bases). V was shortened by 8 bases and J by 5 bases, with 15 bases between the two germline ends. This CDR3 is built from 13 residues. From germline, CDR1 is SGHTA and CDR2 FQGNSA. The CDR3 sequence: CASCERRGTEAFF. For the CDR3, the DNA is TGTGCCAGCTGCGAGAGGCGGGGGACTGAAGCTTTCTTT.

The chain couples TRBV9 to TRBJ2-5; TRBD2 aligns across 8 bases. V shed 1 base, J shed 2 bases, and the junction held 7 bases outside the gene matches. Per the germline V gene, CDR1 is SGDLS and CDR2 is YYNGEE. This CDR3 contains 16 residues. The CDR3 coding sequence is TGTGCCAGCAGCGTACGGTCTGCGGGGGGACAAGAGACCCAGTACTTC. Protein product: CASSVRSAGGQETQYF.

V and J are TRBV7-2 and TRBJ2-5; 13 nucleotides match TRBD2. V lost 1 base to trimming and J lost 10 bases; unmatched junction nucleotides: 6. Germline V gives CDR1 SGHTA, CDR2 FQGNSA. This CDR3 region has 15 residues. CDR3 amino acids: CASSLDLGTSGVQYF. For the CDR3, the DNA is TGTGCCAGCAGCTTAGATCTTGGGACTAGCGGGGTCCAGTACTTC.

This CDR3 is CASKDTYSHQPQHF. DNA of the CDR3: TGTGCCAGCAAGGACACCTACTCGCATCAGCCCCAGCATTTT. The chain is built from TRBV2 and TRBJ1-5; TRBD1 might be the D (5 bases). Deletions cut 7 bases from V and 5 bases from J, with 15 bases between. CDR1 is SNHLY and CDR2 is FYNNEI in the germline V gene. This CDR3 spans 14 amino acids.

The V call is TRBV21-1, the J call TRBJ2-2; the table's D call, TRBD2, has no DNA check behind it. TRBV21-1 is termed a pseudogene. The CDR3 runs 15 residues. CDR3: CASSKVDVTAGELFF. The CDR3 DNA follows: TGTGCCAGCAGCAAAGTTGATGTGACTGCCGGGGAGCTGTTTTTT.

The CDR3 protein is CAISERIAGEKLRETQYF. In DNA, the CDR3 is TGTGCCATCAGTGAGAGAATAGCGGGAGAAAAACTGCGAGAGACCCAGTACTTC. The chain employs TRBV10-3 and TRBJ2-5; 9 bases are a match to TRBD2. V was pared by 2 bases and J by 4 bases, with 14 bases of the junction left unmatched. The CDR3 spans 18 residues. Germline V gene lookup returns CDR1 ENHRY and CDR2 SYGVKD.

The V gene is TRBV2, the J gene TRBJ1-1, with 9 bases that match TRBD1. The CDR3 consists of 13 residues. Trimming cost V 6 bases and J 4 bases; bases outside gene matches: 3. The V gene's germline CDR1 is SNHLY and CDR2 FYNNEI. CDR3: CASRMDRGTEAFF. CDR3 DNA sequence: TGTGCCAGCAGGATGGACAGGGGCACTGAAGCTTTCTTT.

The gene calls are TRBV27 and TRBJ2-3; 8 positions match TRBD2. In germline, CDR1 is MNHEY, CDR2 SMNVEV (reference sequence). Unmatched junction bases numbered 7, after V lost 6 bases and J lost 2 bases. The CDR3 runs 15 residues. The CDR3 nucleotides read TGTGCCAGCAGGGGCCTTAGCGGGATCACAGATACGCAGTATTTT. Its protein product is CASRGLSGITDTQYF.

This clone appeared a single time. The chain recombines TRBV29-1 with TRBJ2-1; TRBD2 is a possible D gene (5 bases). The CDR3 contains 14 residues. Between the trimmed V and J ends, which lost 6 bases and 8 bases, there was a span of 20 bases. CDR1 is SQVTM, CDR2 ANQGSEA, per germline. The CDR3 reads CSVRNSKRFDEQFF. CDR3 DNA: TGCAGCGTACGGAACAGTAAGCGGTTTGATGAGCAGTTCTTC.

The V call is TRBV15, the J call TRBJ1-1; 7 nucleotides agree with TRBD1. Trimming removed 3 bases from V and 1 base from J; junction bases left unmatched: 2. Germline CDR1 is LNHNV and CDR2 is YYDKDF (reference sequence). This CDR3 is 14 amino acids long. This chain's CDR3 is CATSSGTANTEAFF. As DNA, the CDR3 is TGTGCCACCAGCAGCGGGACAGCGAACACTGAAGCTTTCTTT.

The genes are TRBV12-5 and TRBJ1-1, with a possible D match to TRBD1 (6 bases). CDR3 length: 16 residues. Trimming shortened V by 5 bases and J by 1 base, and 17 bases separated the two germline ends. Germline V gene sequence: CDR1 LGHNT, CDR2 FRNRAP. The CDR3 here is CASGPPGVGENTEAFF. In nucleotides, the CDR3 is TGTGCTAGTGGTCCTCCAGGGGTGGGGGAGAACACTGAAGCTTTCTTT.

The chain combines TRBV15 with TRBJ2-1; 10 bases match TRBD2. V dropped 2 bases and J dropped 15; count of bases not matched to a gene: 16. In germline, CDR1 is LNHNV, CDR2 YYDKDF (reference sequence). The CDR3 contains 16 residues. For the CDR3, the DNA is TGTGCCACCAGCAGACGTAGCGGGGGGTCTTCCCTCTTGTCGTTCTTC. Encoded protein: CATSRRSGGSSLLSFF. The full variable domain, completed using reference TRBV15 and TRBJ2-1, is DAMVIQNPRYQVTQFGKPVTLSCSQTLNHNVMYWYQQKSSQAPKLLFHYYDKDFNNEADTPDNFQSRRPNTSFCFLDIRSPGLGDTAMYLCATSRRSGGSSLLSFFGPGTRLTVL.

The gene calls are TRBV28 and TRBJ1-4, with TRBD1 as a possible D gene (6 bases). The germline CDR1 and CDR2 sequences are MDHEN and SYDVKM. The length of the CDR3 is 18 residues. The V gene lost 4 bases and the J gene lost 0 bases, with 18 bases spanning the gap. The CDR3, as DNA: TGTGCCAGCAGTTCCCGGCCAGGGGCGACCGCAACTAATGAAAAACTGTTTTTT. It is translated as CASSSRPGATATNEKLFF.

Of note for this clone: Relative to the germline gene, one junction end is altered; a read error may explain this. The chain employs TRBV6-5 and TRBJ2-5; 10 bases align to TRBD2. Germline V lookup: CDR1 MNHEY, CDR2 SVGAGI. The CDR3 extends over 13 amino acids. The CDR3 DNA reads as TGTGCCAGCAGTATCCGGACTAGCGGCTCAAACGACTTC. Encoded protein: CASSIRTSGSNDF.

J is TRBJ2-3 and V is TRBV6-5; TRBD2 might be the D (5 bases). CDR3 length: 14 residues. Germline V CDR1 and CDR2: MNHEY, SVGAGI. V gave up 0 bases and J gave up 14 bases, with 18 bases separating them. CDR3 sequence: CASSYSRVGSIPYF. CDR3 nucleotide sequence: TGTGCCAGCAGTTACTCGAGGGTAGGATCTATACCGTATTTT.

The chain employs TRBV13 and TRBJ2-7; 8 bases agree with TRBD1. CDR3 length: 14 residues. CDR1 is PRHDT, CDR2 FYEKMQ, per germline (reference sequence). Trimming at V came to 5 bases and at J to 3 bases, leaving 6 bases not matched to a gene. The chain's CDR3 is CASSHGTGLYEQYF. DNA for the CDR3: TGTGCCAGCAGCCACGGGACAGGCCTCTACGAGCAGTACTTC.

V is TRBV12-1 and J is TRBJ1-2. TRBV12-1 is shown as a pseudogene. CDR3 length equals 15 residues. The CDR3 loop is CASSFALFGDYGYTF. CDR3 nucleotides: TGTGCCAGCAGCTTTGCGCTTTTTGGAGACTATGGCTACACCTTC.

The J gene is TRBJ2-3, the V gene TRBV5-1; D is perhaps TRBD2 (5 bases). The CDR3 is made up of 15 amino acids. Germline values: CDR1 SGHRS, CDR2 YFSETQ. Deletions cut 3 bases from V and 0 bases from J, with 11 bases between. The CDR3 bases are TGCGCCAGCAGCTCCTCCCGGACTAGCACAGATACGCAGTATTTT. Translation: CASSSSRTSTDTQYF.

V is TRBV27 and J is TRBJ1-1; 11 bases match TRBD1. Germline loops: CDR1 MNHEY, CDR2 SMNVEV (reference sequence). With V trimmed by 7 bases and J by 1 base, 5 bases remained unmatched. The CDR3 contains 15 residues. The CDR3 region has the DNA TGTGCCAGCACTCAGGGACAGGGGGGGAACACTGAAGCTTTCTTT. It encodes CASTQGQGGNTEAFF.

The chain joins TRBV6-5 to TRBJ2-3; no clear D gene. Trimming removed 0 bases from V and 3 bases from J, with 13 bases in between. CDR1 is MNHEY and CDR2 is SVGAGI in the germline V gene. The CDR3 consists of 16 residues. The CDR3 loop is CASSYSWAGGTDTQYF. CDR3 DNA sequence: TGTGCCAGCAGTTACTCGTGGGCCGGTGGGACAGATACGCAGTATTTT.

This rearrangement joins TRBV25-1 to TRBJ1-4; a weak D match, TRBD1 (6 bases). The CDR3 covers 15 residues. The germline gives CDR1 MGHDK, CDR2 SYGVNS. V shed 6 bases and J shed 3 bases, with 14 bases lying between them. CDR3 nucleotide sequence: TGTGCCAGCAGATCTATCAGGGGTTCTAATGAAAAACTGTTTTTT. It translates to CASRSIRGSNEKLFF.

The chain combines TRBV10-3 with TRBJ1-5; TRBD1 agrees at 8 bases. With 6 bases clipped from V and 0 bases from J, the junction kept 4 bases outside the gene matches. Germline CDR1 and CDR2: ENHRY and SYGVKD. This CDR3 has 15 amino acids. CDR3 coding DNA: TGTGCCATCAGGTCGGGACAGGATAGCAATCAGCCCCAGCATTTT. Its protein is CAIRSGQDSNQPQHF.

The gene calls are TRBV7-2 and TRBJ1-5; D might be TRBD1 (6 bases). The CDR3 is 15 amino acids. Between the trimmed V and J ends, which lost 5 bases and 4 bases, there was a span of 15 bases. The germline V gene has CDR1 SGHTA and CDR2 FQGNSA. The CDR3 DNA follows: TGTGCCAGCAGCCCACAGGGTGGTAGGAATCAGCCCCAGCATTTT. Its protein is CASSPQGGRNQPQHF.

This clone was detected only once. The sample carries other DNA sequences with the same CDR3. CDR3 DNA sequence: TGTGCCAGCAGCGTAGCGGGGGTAGGGACTGAAGCTTTCTTT. It yields the protein CASSVAGVGTEAFF. J is TRBJ1-1 and V is TRBV9; D perhaps matches TRBD1 (5 bases). The CDR3 totals 14 residues. Germline V lookup: CDR1 SGDLS, CDR2 YYNGEE. Trimming took 0 bases from V and 5 from J, leaving 11 bases between them.